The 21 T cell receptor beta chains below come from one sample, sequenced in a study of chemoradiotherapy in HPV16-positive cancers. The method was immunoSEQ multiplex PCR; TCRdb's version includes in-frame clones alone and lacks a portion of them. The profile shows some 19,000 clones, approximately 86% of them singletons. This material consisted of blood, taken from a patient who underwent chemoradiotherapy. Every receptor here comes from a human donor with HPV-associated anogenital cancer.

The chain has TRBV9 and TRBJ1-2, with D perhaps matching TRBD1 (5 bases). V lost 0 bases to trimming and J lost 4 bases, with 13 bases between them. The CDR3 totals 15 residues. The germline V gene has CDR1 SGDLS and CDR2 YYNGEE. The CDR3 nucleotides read TGTGCCAGCAGCGTAGACCCCCGACAGACCTATGGCTACACCTTC. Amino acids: CASSVDPRQTYGYTF.

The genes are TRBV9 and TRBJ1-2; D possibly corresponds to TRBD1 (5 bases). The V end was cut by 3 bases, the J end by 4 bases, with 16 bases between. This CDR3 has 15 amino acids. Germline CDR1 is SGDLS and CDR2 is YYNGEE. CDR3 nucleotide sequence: TGTGCCAGCAGCGCAACCGGGGGGGGTGGCTATGGCTACACCTTC. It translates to CASSATGGGGYGYTF. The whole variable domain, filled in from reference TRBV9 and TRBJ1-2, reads DSGVTQTPKHLITATGQRVTLRCSPRSGDLSVYWYQQSLDQGLQFLIQYYNGEERAKGNILERFSAQQFPDLHSELNLSSLELGDSALYFCASSATGGGGYGYTFGSGTRLTVV.

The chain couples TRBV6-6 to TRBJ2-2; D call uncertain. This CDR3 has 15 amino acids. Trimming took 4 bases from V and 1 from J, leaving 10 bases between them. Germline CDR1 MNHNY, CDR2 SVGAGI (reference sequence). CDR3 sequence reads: CASSSDLQNTGELFF. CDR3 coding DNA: TGTGCCAGCAGTTCGGACCTCCAGAACACCGGGGAGCTGTTTTTT.

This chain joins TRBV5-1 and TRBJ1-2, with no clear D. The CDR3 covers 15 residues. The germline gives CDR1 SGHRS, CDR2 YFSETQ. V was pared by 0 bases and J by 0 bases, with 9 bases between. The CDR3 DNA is TGCGCCAGCAGCTTGGGGGGTTCAGCTAACTATGGCTACACCTTC. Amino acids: CASSLGGSANYGYTF.

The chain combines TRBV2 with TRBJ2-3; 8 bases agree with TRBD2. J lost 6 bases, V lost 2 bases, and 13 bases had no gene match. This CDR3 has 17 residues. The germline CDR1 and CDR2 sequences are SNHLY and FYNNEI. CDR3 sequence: CASSEPVSGRTFDTQYF. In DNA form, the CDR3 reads TGTGCCAGCAGTGAACCGGTCAGCGGGAGAACTTTTGATACGCAGTATTTT.

The CDR3 sequence: CASSLKRSEAIAKNIQYF. The CDR3 DNA is TGTGCCAGCAGCTTGAAAAGGTCAGAGGCCATAGCCAAAAACATTCAGTACTTC. The chain employs TRBV5-4 and TRBJ2-4; no clear D. The germline gives CDR1 SGHNT, CDR2 YYREEE (reference sequence). CDR3 length: 18 residues. V dropped 1 base and J dropped 0 bases, with 17 bases sitting between them.

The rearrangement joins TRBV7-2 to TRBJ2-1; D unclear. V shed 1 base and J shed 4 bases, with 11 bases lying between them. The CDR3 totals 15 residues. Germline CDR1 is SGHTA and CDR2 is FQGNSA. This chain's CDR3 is CASSLESASYNEQFF. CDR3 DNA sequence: TGTGCCAGCAGCTTAGAGTCAGCATCTTACAATGAGCAGTTCTTC.

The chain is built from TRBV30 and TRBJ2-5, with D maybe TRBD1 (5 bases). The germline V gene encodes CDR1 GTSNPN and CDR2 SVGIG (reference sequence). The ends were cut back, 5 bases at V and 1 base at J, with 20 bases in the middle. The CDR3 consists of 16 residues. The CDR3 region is CAWSQGLMVGQETQYF. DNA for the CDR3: TGTGCCTGGTCCCAGGGTCTTATGGTGGGCCAAGAGACCCAGTACTTC.

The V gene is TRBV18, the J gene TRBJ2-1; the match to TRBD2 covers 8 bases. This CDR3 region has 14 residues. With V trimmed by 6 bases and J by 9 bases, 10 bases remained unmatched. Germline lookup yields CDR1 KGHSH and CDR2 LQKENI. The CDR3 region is CASSPGTRGAEQFF. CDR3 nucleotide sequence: TGTGCCAGCTCGCCTGGGACTAGAGGGGCTGAGCAGTTCTTC.

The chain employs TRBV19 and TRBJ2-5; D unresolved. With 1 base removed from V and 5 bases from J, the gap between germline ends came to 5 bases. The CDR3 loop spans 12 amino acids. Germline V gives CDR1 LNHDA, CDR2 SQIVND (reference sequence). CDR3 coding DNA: TGTGCCAGTAGTATAGCCGGGGAGACCCAGTACTTC. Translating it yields CASSIAGETQYF.

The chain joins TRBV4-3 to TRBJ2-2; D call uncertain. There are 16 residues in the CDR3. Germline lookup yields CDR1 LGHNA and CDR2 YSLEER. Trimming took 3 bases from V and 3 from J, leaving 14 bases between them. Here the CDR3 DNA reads TGCGCCAGCAGCCACCGCCTCCAGAACCACACCGGGGAGCTGTTTTTT. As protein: CASSHRLQNHTGELFF.

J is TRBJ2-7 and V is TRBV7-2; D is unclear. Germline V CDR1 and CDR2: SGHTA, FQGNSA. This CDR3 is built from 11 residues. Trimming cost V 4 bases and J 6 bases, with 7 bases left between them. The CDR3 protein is CASSWGSEQYF. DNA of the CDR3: TGTGCCAGCAGCTGGGGATCCGAGCAGTACTTC.

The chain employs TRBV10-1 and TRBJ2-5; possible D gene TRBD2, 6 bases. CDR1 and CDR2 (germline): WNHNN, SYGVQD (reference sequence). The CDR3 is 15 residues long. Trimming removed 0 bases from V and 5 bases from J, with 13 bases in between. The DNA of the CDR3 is TGCGCCAGCAGTGAGTCTGGGGGAGGCGGTGAGACCCAGTACTTC. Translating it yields CASSESGGGGETQYF.

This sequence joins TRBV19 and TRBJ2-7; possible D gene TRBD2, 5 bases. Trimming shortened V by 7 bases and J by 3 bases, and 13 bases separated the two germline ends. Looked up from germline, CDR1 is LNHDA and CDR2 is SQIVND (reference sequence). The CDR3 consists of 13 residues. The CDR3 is CASIPSGGYEQYF. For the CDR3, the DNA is TGTGCCAGTATCCCCAGTGGAGGCTACGAGCAGTACTTC.

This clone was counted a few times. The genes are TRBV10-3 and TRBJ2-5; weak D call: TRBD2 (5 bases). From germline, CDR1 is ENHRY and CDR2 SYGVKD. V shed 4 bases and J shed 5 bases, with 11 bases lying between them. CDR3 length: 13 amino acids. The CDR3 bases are TGTGCCATCAGTGGGGAGCTGGGGGAGACCCAGTACTTC. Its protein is CAISGELGETQYF.

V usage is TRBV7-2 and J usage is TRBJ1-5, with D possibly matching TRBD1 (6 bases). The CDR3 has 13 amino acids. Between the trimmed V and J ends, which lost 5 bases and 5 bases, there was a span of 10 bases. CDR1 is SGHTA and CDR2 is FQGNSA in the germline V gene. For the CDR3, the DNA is TGTGCCAGCAGCAGGGACACTGATCAGCCCCAGCATTTT. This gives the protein CASSRDTDQPQHF.

CDR3 coding DNA: TGCGCCAGCAGCCCCCTATCAGCTGGGGCCAACGTCCTGACTTTC. Translation gives CASSPLSAGANVLTF. This sequence joins TRBV5-1 and TRBJ2-6; D is uncertain. Germline CDR1 is SGHRS and CDR2 is YFSETQ. This CDR3 comprises 15 residues. V was clipped by 4 bases and J by 2 bases, with 10 bases between them.

CDR3 coding DNA: TGTGCCAGCAGCTCAGACATCACAGATACGCAGTATTTT. Its protein is CASSSDITDTQYF. J is TRBJ2-3 and V is TRBV9; D uncertain. The germline V gene encodes CDR1 SGDLS and CDR2 YYNGEE. The CDR3 is 13 residues long. Trimming stripped 4 bases from V and 2 bases from J, with 8 bases between.

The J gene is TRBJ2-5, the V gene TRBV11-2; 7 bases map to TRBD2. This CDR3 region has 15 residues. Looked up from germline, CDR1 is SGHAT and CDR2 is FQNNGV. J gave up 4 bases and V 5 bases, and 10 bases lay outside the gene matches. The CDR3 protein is CASSPDWGRVETQYF. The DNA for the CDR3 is TGTGCCAGCAGCCCGGACTGGGGGAGGGTAGAGACCCAGTACTTC.

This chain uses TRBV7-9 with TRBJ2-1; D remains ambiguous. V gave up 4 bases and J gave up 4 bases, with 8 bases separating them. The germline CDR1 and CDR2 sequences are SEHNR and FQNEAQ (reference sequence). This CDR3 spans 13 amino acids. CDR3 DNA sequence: TGTGCCAGCAGCTACGGACCGTACAATGAGCAGTTCTTC. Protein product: CASSYGPYNEQFF.

In DNA, the CDR3 is TGCAGTGCTAGACTCGAGACTGAAGCTTTCTTT. This sequence encodes CSARLETEAFF. The V and J genes are TRBV20-1 and TRBJ1-1; D is undetermined. CDR1 is DFQATT and CDR2 is SNEGSKA in the germline V gene (reference sequence). Trimming pared 2 bases from V and 5 bases from J, leaving 6 bases between. The CDR3 spans 11 residues.